The entry below describes one T cell receptor (beta chain). Antigen specificity is unknown. The sample is drawn from a study of CD8+ T cells in alopecia areata. The overall study: Severity among treated patients was scored by the percentage of scalp area affected. General observations from the study: As there was one nonresponder, how baseline CD8+ expansion relates to response remains uncertain. Normal skin's resident alphabeta T cells are sequenced alongside lesional scalp T cells. Higher clonality was seen in lesional scalp than in normal scalp, especially in alopecia totalis/universalis.

Extraction and reverse transcription of RNA yielded cDNA as the sequencing template. Measured with immunoSEQ multiplex PCR; TCRdb has only the in-frame clones, and not every one. The sample shows more than 90,000 clones, about 64% of them seen only once. Regarding treatment: oral pan-JAK inhibitor, 5-10 mg twice daily. Specimen: CD8+ T cells sorted from blood, collected at week 4, from a patient treated with tofacitinib. The TCR sequence derives from a human donor with alopecia areata.

DNA for the CDR3: TGCGCCAGCAGCCTCTCAAGCAGGAGGGATGAGCAGTTCTTC. Translation: CASSLSSRRDEQFF. The chain links TRBV5-1 to TRBJ2-1; TRBD2 might be the D (6 bases). Germline V gives CDR1 SGHRS, CDR2 YFSETQ. There are 14 residues in the CDR3. Trimming left V 4 bases short and J 8 bases short, with 16 bases between.